This TCR beta chain was sequenced in a study of T cells in Graves' hyperthyroidism and ophthalmopathy. Study observations and caveats: A model using 13 V-J features told ophthalmopathy apart from stable hyperthyroidism. Most thyroid clonotypes expanded above 0.001 were also detected in blood.

Trimming took 6 bases from V and 5 from J, leaving 16 bases between them. The CDR3 runs to 14 residues. In germline, CDR1 is MNHNS, CDR2 SASEGT. Graves' hyperthyroidism without ophthalmopathy progression within 18 months was termed stable. Hyperthyroidism in the patients, aged 18 to 65, was newly diagnosed and under 2 months in duration. Template material for amplifying TCR beta CDR3 regions consisted of RNA transcripts. RT-PCR in the first round (using the HTBI primer set) targeted the TCR CDR3. MiXCR, run by TCRdb on the multiplex PCR reads, gives a single entry per CDR3 protein. The sample lists about 420,000 distinct CDR3 sequences, around 13% seen once, with about 5% in the top ten. This clonotype has a single count. Its target is unknown.

Input material: blood. The TCR originated in a woman aged 18 to 35 with Graves' hyperthyroidism. The chain combines TRBV6-1 with TRBJ2-5; D assignment may be TRBD1 or TRBD2 (5 bases each). This CDR3 reads CASSRGSLGETQYF. The DNA for the CDR3 is TGTGCCAGCAGCCGGGGCTCCTTAGGGGAGACCCAGTACTTC.